Following are 13 T cell receptor beta chains from one sample sequenced in a study of identical twins. In TCRdb, the 5' RACE reads were re-called with MiXCR into one record per CDR3 protein. The sample lists a few hundred thousand distinct CDR3 sequences, roughly 13% occurring once. The data were also submitted as part of a second study, on yellow fever vaccine responses in identical twins.

Sequenced sample: CD4+ T cells sorted from blood. Every receptor here comes from a woman between 18 and 29 years old in good health.

The V and J genes are TRBV5-1 and TRBJ2-7; D is unclear. Germline assignment: CDR1 SGHRS and CDR2 YFSETQ. The CDR3 covers 11 residues. The germline V and J ends were trimmed by 4 bases and 7 bases, with 9 bases remaining between them. The CDR3 DNA reads TGCGCCAGCAGCGCAGCCGTGGAGCAGTACTTC. It specifies CASSAAVEQYF.

This clonotype has just a few counts. In DNA, the CDR3 is TGTGCCAGCAGCTTAGGTCGGCTTTCCGACCCGAGCACAGATACGCAGTATTTT. Translated: CASSLGRLSDPSTDTQYF. This chain links TRBV11-2 with TRBJ2-3, with D unclear. The germline CDR1 and CDR2 sequences are SGHAT and FQNNGV. V gave up 1 base and J gave up 0 bases, with 17 bases separating them. This CDR3 comprises 18 residues. The full variable domain, completed using reference TRBV11-2 and TRBJ2-3, is EAGVAQSPRYKIIEKRQSVAFWCNPISGHATLYWYQQILGQGPKLLIQFQNNGVVDDSQLPKDRFSAERLKGVDSTLKIQPAKLEDSAVYLCASSLGRLSDPSTDTQYFGPGTRLTVL.

The chain recombines TRBV6-2 or TRBV6-3 with TRBJ2-1, with 7 nucleotides matching TRBD2. Trimming removed 5 bases from V and 6 bases from J; junction bases left unmatched: 7. The CDR3 covers 14 residues. Germline V gene sequence: CDR1 MNHEY, CDR2 SVGEGT. As DNA, the CDR3 is TGTGCCAGCAGTATAGGACTAGTTGGCAATGAGCAGTTCTTC. It is translated as CASSIGLVGNEQFF.

This clonotype was observed a handful of times. The V call is TRBV7-2, the J call TRBJ2-1; maybe TRBD1 (5 bases). The CDR3 runs 14 residues. CDR1 and CDR2 from the germline V gene are SGHTA and FQGNSA. V gave up 3 bases and J gave up 3 bases, with 9 bases separating them. The CDR3 region is CASSFRDSYNEQFF. CDR3 nucleotides: TGTGCCAGCAGCTTCCGTGACAGCTACAATGAGCAGTTCTTC.

CDR3 region: CASSLVAGISYEQYF. The CDR3 DNA reads as TGTGCCAGCAGCTTAGTAGCGGGGATTTCCTACGAGCAGTACTTC. V usage is TRBV11-2 and J usage is TRBJ2-7, with 8 bases that match TRBD2. The CDR3 is made up of 15 amino acids. V shed 1 base, J shed 1 base, and the junction held 3 bases outside the gene matches. Germline CDR1 reads SGHAT; CDR2 reads FQNNGV.

Comment on this clonotype: Germline is not matched at one junction end, which may reflect a read error. This chain joins TRBV7-7 and TRBJ1-2; 7 positions match TRBD1. This CDR3 region has 16 residues. Germline lookup yields CDR1 SSHAT and CDR2 FNYEAQ (reference sequence). For the CDR3, the DNA is TGTGCTAGCAGCCCACTTAAGACGACAGGGAACTATGGCTACACCTTC. Amino acid sequence: CASSPLKTTGNYGYTF.

This clonotype was seen only a few times. CDR3 DNA sequence: TGCGCCAGCAGTCCCGGGACTATCACAGATACGCAGTATTTT. It is translated as CASSPGTITDTQYF. The rearrangement links TRBV4-1 to TRBJ2-3; 7 bases map to TRBD2. V lost 6 bases and J lost 2; bases outside the gene matches: 5. The germline CDR1 and CDR2 sequences are MGHRA and YSYEKL. CDR3 length: 14 amino acids.

The rearrangement uses TRBV7-2 and TRBJ2-3, with 9 bases lining up with TRBD2. Germline loops: CDR1 SGHTA, CDR2 FQGNSA. V lost 5 bases, J lost 4 bases, and 10 bases stayed unmatched. The CDR3 totals 16 residues. The CDR3 nucleotides are TGTGCCAGCAGCCCGGGGAGCGGGAGGCCTTCAGATACGCAGTATTTT. As protein: CASSPGSGRPSDTQYF.

This clonotype was seen a handful of times. The chain uses TRBV6-2 or TRBV6-3 and TRBJ2-1; tentatively, D is TRBD2 (5 bases). Trimming cost V 2 bases and J 6 bases, with 11 bases left between them. The CDR3 consists of 14 residues. The V gene's germline CDR1 is MNHEY and CDR2 SVGEGT. CDR3 amino acids: CASSYETSSNEQFF. The CDR3 DNA reads as TGTGCCAGCAGTTACGAAACTAGTTCCAATGAGCAGTTCTTC.

This clonotype was picked up many times. The genes are TRBV20-1 and TRBJ1-6; a weak D match, TRBD1 (5 bases). Germline-derived CDR1 and CDR2 are DFQATT and SNEGSKA (reference sequence). The CDR3 extends over 13 amino acids. V was trimmed by 0 bases and J by 8 bases, leaving 8 bases between them. The CDR3, as DNA: TGCAGTGCTAGAGAGCAGGGCGATTCACCCCTCCACTTT. As protein: CSAREQGDSPLHF.

The chain employs TRBV5-1 and TRBJ2-5, with a weak D call TRBD1 (7 bases). V was clipped by 4 bases and J by 5 bases, with 24 bases between them. The CDR3 sequence is 17 residues long. Germline V gives CDR1 SGHRS, CDR2 YFSETQ. The CDR3 DNA follows: TGCGCCAGCAGCGGCTTGATGTTAGGGGGCGCGGGGGAGACCCAGTACTTC. Residues: CASSGLMLGGAGETQYF.

This clonotype turned up a few times. The J gene is TRBJ2-5, the V gene TRBV5-1; perhaps TRBD1 as D (6 bases). CDR3 size: 14 residues. Per germline, CDR1 SGHRS and CDR2 YFSETQ. V lost 1 base and J 1 base, leaving 8 bases between the germline ends. CDR3 nucleotides: TGCGCCAGCAGCTTGTGGACAGTCCAAGAGACCCAGTACTTC. Its protein is CASSLWTVQETQYF.

The sample holds a few counts of this clonotype. CDR3 sequence: CASSWIASGSSYEQYF. CDR3 nucleotides: TGTGCCAGCAGCTGGATTGCTAGCGGGAGCTCCTACGAGCAGTACTTC. The chain has TRBV5-5 and TRBJ2-7, with 10 nucleotides matching TRBD2. V dropped 3 bases and J dropped 0; count of bases not matched to a gene: 6. CDR3 size: 16 residues. Germline V CDR1 and CDR2: SGHKS, YYEKEE (reference sequence).